This entry features one T cell receptor (beta chain) sequence. As yet, its antigen is unknown. The data belong to a study of OX40 agonist ivuxolimab in advanced cancers. Profiling relied on immunoSEQ multiplex PCR, and the TCRdb table lists in-frame clones only, not all of them. This sample has some 25,000 clones; 65% to 80% occur once, and the top ten carry 12% to 15%. Findings of the study overall: Clonal expansion was seen in CD4+ and CD8+ blood T cells by week 6 at 0.1 to 3.0 mg/kg.

This receptor was obtained from an adult with an advanced solid tumor such as melanoma, head and neck, liver or kidney cancer. This sample comprised CD4+ or CD8+ T cells sorted from blood, obtained in a trial of the OX40 agonist ivuxolimab.

This CDR3 is CASSKTGLGTDTQYF. The CDR3, as DNA: TGTGCCAGCAGCAAGACAGGGTTGGGGACAGATACGCAGTATTTT. The chain couples TRBV9 to TRBJ2-3, with TRBD1 matching 7 bases. Germline trimming cut 4 bases from V and 3 bases from J; bases unmatched to any gene: 8. CDR3 length equals 15 residues. Germline CDR1 and CDR2: SGDLS and YYNGEE.